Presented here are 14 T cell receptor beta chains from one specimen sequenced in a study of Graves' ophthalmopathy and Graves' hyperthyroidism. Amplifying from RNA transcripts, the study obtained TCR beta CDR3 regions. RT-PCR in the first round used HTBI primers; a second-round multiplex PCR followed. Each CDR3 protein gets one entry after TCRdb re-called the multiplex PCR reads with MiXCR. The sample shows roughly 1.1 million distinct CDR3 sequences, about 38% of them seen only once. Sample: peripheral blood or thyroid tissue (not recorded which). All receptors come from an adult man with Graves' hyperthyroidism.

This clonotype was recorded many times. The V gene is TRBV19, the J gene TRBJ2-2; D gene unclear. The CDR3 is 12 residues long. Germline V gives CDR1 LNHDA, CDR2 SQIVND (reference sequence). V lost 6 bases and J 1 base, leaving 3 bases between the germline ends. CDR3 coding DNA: TGTGCCAGTAGGAAGAACACCGGGGAGCTGTTTTTT. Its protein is CASRKNTGELFF. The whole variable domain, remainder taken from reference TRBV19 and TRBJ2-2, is DGGITQSPKYLFRKEGQNVTLSCEQNLNHDAMYWYRQDPGQGLRLIYYSQIVNDFQKGDIAEGYSVSREKKESFPLTVTSAQKNPTAFYLCASRKNTGELFFGEGSRLTVL.

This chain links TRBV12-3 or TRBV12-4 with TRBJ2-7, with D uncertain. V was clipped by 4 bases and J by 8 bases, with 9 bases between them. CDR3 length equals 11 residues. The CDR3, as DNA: TGTGCCAGCAGTTCCAAGAAGAAGCAGTACTTC. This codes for CASSSKKKQYF.

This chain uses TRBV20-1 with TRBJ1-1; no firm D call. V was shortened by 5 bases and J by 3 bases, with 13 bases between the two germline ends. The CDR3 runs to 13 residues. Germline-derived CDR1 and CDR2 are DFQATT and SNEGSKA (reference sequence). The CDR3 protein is CSAADGDDTEAFF. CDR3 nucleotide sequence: TGCAGTGCTGCGGACGGAGATGACACTGAAGCTTTCTTT.

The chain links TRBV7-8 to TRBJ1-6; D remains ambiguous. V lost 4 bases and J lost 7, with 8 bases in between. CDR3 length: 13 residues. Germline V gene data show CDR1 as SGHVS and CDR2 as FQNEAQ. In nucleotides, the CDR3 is TGTGCCAGCAGCTCGCAATTCAATTCACCCCTCCACTTT. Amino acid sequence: CASSSQFNSPLHF.

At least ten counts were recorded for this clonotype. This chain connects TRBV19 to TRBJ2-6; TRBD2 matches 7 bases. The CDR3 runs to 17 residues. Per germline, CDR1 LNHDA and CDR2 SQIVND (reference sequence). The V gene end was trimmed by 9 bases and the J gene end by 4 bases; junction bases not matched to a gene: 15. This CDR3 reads CASVAGVRPSGANVLTF. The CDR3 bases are TGTGCCAGCGTGGCGGGAGTTCGTCCGTCGGGGGCCAACGTCCTGACTTTC.

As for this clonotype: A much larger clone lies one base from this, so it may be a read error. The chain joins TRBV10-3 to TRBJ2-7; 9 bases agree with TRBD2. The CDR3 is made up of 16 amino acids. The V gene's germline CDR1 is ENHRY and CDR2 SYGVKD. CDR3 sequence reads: CASSAGEASGIYERYF. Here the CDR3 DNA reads TGTGCCAGCAGCGCCGGCGAGGCTAGCGGGATCTACGAGCGGTACTTC.

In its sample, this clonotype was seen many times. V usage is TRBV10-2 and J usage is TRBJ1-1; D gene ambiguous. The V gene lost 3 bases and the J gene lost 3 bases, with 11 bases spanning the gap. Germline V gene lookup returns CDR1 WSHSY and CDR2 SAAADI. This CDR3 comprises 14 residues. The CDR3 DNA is TGCGCCAGCAGTGAATTGGAGTTGGACACTGAAGCTTTCTTT. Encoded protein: CASSELELDTEAFF.

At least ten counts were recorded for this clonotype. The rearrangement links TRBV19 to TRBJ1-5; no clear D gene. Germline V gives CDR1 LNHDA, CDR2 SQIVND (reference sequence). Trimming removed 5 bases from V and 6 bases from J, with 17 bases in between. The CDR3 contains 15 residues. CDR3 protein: CASSVHEGVGQPQHF. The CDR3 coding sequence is TGTGCCAGTAGTGTTCATGAGGGTGTGGGTCAGCCCCAGCATTTT.

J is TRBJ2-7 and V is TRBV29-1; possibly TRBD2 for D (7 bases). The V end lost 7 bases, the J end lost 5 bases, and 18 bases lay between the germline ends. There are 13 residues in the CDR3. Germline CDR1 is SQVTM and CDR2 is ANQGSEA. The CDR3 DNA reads TGCAGCGCAAGGGGGACTATGACGAACGAGCAGTACTTC. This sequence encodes CSARGTMTNEQYF.

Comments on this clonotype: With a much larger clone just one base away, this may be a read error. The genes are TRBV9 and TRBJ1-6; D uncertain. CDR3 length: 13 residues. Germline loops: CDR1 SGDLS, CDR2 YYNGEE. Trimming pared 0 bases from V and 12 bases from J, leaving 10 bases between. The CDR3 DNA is TGTGCCAGCAGCGTAGGACGCGGTTTACCCCTCCACTTT. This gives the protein CASSVGRGLPLHF.

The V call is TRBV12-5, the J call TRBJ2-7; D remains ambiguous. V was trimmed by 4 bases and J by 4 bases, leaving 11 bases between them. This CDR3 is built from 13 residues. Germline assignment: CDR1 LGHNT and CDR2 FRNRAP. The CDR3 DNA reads TGTGCTAGTGGTTGGGTCCGTCGGTACGAGCAGTACTTC. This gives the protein CASGWVRRYEQYF.

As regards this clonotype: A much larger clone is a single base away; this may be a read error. Written as DNA, the CDR3 is TGTGCCAGCAGCTCTGATCCAGGGGGCGAAGAGACCCAGTACTTC. It is translated as CASSSDPGGEETQYF. The chain joins TRBV7-2 to TRBJ2-5, with 8 bases that match TRBD1. The trim removed 4 bases at V and 3 bases at J, leaving 7 bases unmatched. The CDR3 runs to 15 residues. CDR1 is SGHTA, CDR2 FQGNSA, per germline.

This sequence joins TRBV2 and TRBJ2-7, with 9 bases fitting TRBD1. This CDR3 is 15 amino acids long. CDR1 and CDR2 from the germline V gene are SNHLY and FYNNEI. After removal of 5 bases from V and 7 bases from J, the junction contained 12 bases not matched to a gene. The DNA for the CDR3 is TGTGCCAGCAGTTCACACCGGGACAGGGACAATGAGCAGTACTTC. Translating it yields CASSSHRDRDNEQYF.

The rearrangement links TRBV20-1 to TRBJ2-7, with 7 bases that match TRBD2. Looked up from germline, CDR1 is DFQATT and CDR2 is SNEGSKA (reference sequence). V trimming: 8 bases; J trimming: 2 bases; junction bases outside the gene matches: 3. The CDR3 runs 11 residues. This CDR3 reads CSTAGPYEQYF. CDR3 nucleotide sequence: TGCAGTACAGCGGGACCCTACGAGCAGTACTTC.